The clone carrying this T cell receptor (beta chain) was recorded only once. The data are from a study of brain metastases from non-small cell lung cancer. Looked up from germline, CDR1 is MDHEN and CDR2 is SYDVKM. Trimming removed 3 bases from V and 8 bases from J, with 7 bases in between. The CDR3 consists of 11 residues. TCRdb keeps only in-frame clones here, not all; method: immunoSEQ multiplex PCR. Among roughly 2,300 clones listed, around 82% were seen once. This sequence was found in a donor over 35 with non-small cell lung cancer. This chain uses TRBV28 with TRBJ1-2; the D is unclear. The sequenced material came from tumor-adjacent normal tissue. In DNA, the CDR3 is TGTGCCAGCAGTTTTGCCTTAGGCTACACCTTC. Translating gives CASSFALGYTF.